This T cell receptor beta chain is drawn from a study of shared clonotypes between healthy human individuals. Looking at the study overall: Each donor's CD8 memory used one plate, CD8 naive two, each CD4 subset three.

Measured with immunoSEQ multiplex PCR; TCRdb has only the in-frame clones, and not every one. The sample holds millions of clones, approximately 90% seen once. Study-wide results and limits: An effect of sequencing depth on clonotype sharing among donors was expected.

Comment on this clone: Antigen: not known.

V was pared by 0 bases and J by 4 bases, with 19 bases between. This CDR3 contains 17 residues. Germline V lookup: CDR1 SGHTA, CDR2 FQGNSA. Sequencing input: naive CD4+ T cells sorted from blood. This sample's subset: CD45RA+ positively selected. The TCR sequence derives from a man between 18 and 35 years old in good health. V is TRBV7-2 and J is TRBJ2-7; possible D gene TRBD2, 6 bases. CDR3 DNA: TGTGCCAGCAGCTTAGCGGTTAGCGGACGGATTGTATACGAGCAGTACTTC. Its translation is CASSLAVSGRIVYEQYF. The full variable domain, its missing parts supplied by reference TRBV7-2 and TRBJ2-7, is GAGVSQSPSNKVTEKGKDVELRCDPISGHTALYWYRQSLGQGLEFLIYFQGNSAPDKSGLPSDRFSAERTGGSVSTLTIQRTQQEDSAVYLCASSLAVSGRIVYEQYFGPGTRLTVT.